The 9 T cell receptor beta chains below all came from one sample that was sequenced in a study of blood T cell repertoires in COVID-19. Repertoires were generated with immunoSEQ multiplex PCR, while TCRdb's copy carries only in-frame clones and drops some. Among 95,000 to 100,000 clones, about 90% were seen once, and the ten largest hold roughly a sixth. The sample was peripheral blood. All receptors derive from a man aged 45-65 years with acute or convalescent COVID-19.

V usage is TRBV12-3 or TRBV12-4 and J usage is TRBJ1-5; 7 positions agree with TRBD1. This CDR3 comprises 13 residues. Trimming cost V 8 bases and J 4 bases; bases outside gene matches: 5. The CDR3 region has the DNA TGTGCCAGCGCAACAGGGGTAAATCAGCCCCAGCATTTT. This translates into CASATGVNQPQHF.

The chain couples TRBV5-3 to TRBJ1-1; D possibly corresponds to TRBD1 (5 bases). TRBV5-3 is an ORF, with its function uncertain. The V and J ends lost 2 bases and 7 bases respectively, with 21 bases between them. The CDR3 contains 16 residues. CDR3 coding DNA: TGTGCCAGAAGCTTACAGGATCTCCCCCCCACAGTTGAAGCTTTCTTT. Translated, it gives CARSLQDLPPTVEAFF.

The rearrangement joins TRBV5-1 to TRBJ2-4, with TRBD2 identical over 8 bases. This CDR3 spans 15 amino acids. After removal of 4 bases from V and 9 bases from J, the junction contained 12 bases not matched to a gene. Germline loops: CDR1 SGHRS, CDR2 YFSETQ. The CDR3 spells CASSPTPGLDGIQYF. DNA for the CDR3: TGCGCCAGCAGCCCAACCCCGGGACTAGATGGCATTCAGTACTTC.

The V call is TRBV6-6, the J call TRBJ2-3, with a weak D call TRBD2 (5 bases). V was cut by 2 bases and J by 1 base, with 13 bases left in between. Germline assignment: CDR1 MNHNY and CDR2 SVGAGI (reference sequence). This CDR3 spans 16 amino acids. CDR3 protein: CASSYENLRGTDTQYF. For the CDR3, the DNA is TGTGCCAGCAGTTACGAGAACCTGAGGGGCACAGATACGCAGTATTTT.

The chain uses TRBV6-5 and TRBJ2-5; D not certain. Germline values: CDR1 MNHEY, CDR2 SVGAGI. The V and J ends lost 0 bases and 7 bases respectively, with 3 bases between them. The CDR3 totals 11 residues. Written as DNA, the CDR3 is TGTGCCAGCAGTTACTCCGGGACCCAGTACTTC. This gives the protein CASSYSGTQYF.

This clone was detected only a few times. This sequence joins TRBV19 and TRBJ2-3, with TRBD2 as a possible D gene (7 bases). In germline, CDR1 is LNHDA, CDR2 SQIVND (reference sequence). The CDR3 is made up of 14 amino acids. V lost 9 bases to trimming and J lost 3 bases, with 16 bases between them. The CDR3 DNA is TGTGCCAGCGAGAGGGGGGGGAGAACAGATACGCAGTATTTT. Translating it yields CASERGGRTDTQYF.

This clone was seen just once. The CDR3 loop reads CASSFRGAGDGYTF. The CDR3 nucleotides read TGTGCCAGCAGTTTCCGCGGGGCGGGGGATGGCTACACCTTC. V is TRBV27 and J is TRBJ1-2; the D gene is possibly TRBD1 (5 bases). This CDR3 comprises 14 residues. V was clipped by 3 bases and J by 6 bases, with 14 bases between them. In germline, CDR1 is MNHEY, CDR2 SMNVEV (reference sequence).

CDR3 nucleotide sequence: TGTGCCAGCAGCTTAGCGAGACTCAAAGGGGGAGAACTGTTTTTT. Protein sequence: CASSLARLKGGELFF. This chain connects TRBV7-8 to TRBJ1-4; tentative D call: TRBD1 (6 bases). Germline V lookup: CDR1 SGHVS, CDR2 FQNEAQ. The CDR3 consists of 15 residues. Trimming shortened V by 0 bases and J by 12 bases, and 17 bases separated the two germline ends.

The chain carries TRBV19 and TRBJ1-1; D is perhaps TRBD1 (6 bases). The CDR3 has 15 amino acids. Per germline, CDR1 LNHDA and CDR2 SQIVND (reference sequence). Trimming took 5 bases from V and 5 from J, leaving 18 bases between them. CDR3 residues: CASSPGGRSRTEAFF. In nucleotides, the CDR3 is TGTGCCAGTAGTCCCGGGGGGCGAAGTCGAACTGAAGCTTTCTTT.